Each of the 10 T cell receptor beta chains below was sequenced from the same sample in a study of blood T cell repertoires in COVID-19. Sequenced by immunoSEQ multiplex PCR; TCRdb stores in-frame clones only, minus some. The table shows 200,000 to 250,000 clones, with roughly 82% occurring only once. The material sequenced was peripheral blood. The receptors come from a woman of 80 years or more with active or convalescent COVID-19.

This chain uses TRBV18 with TRBJ2-7; D is possibly TRBD1 (8 bases). Germline V gives CDR1 KGHSH, CDR2 LQKENI. Trimming removed 6 bases from V and 1 base from J, with 19 bases in between. The CDR3 has 16 amino acids. The CDR3 bases are TGTGCCAGCTCCCTTACAGGGGGGGATTCTTCCTACGAGCAGTACTTC. It encodes CASSLTGGDSSYEQYF.

The chain uses TRBV6-4 and TRBJ1-3; D unclear. V was pared by 3 bases and J by 0 bases, with 6 bases between. CDR3 length equals 14 residues. CDR1 is MRHNA and CDR2 is SNTAGT in the germline V gene. CDR3 in amino acids: CASSETSSGNTIYF. The DNA for the CDR3 is TGTGCCAGCAGTGAAACCAGCTCTGGAAACACCATATATTTT.

This clone was observed a few times. The V gene is TRBV5-4, the J gene TRBJ1-4; a weak D match, TRBD1 (6 bases). Germline CDR1 SGHNT, CDR2 YYREEE (reference sequence). Trimming pared 3 bases from V and 7 bases from J, leaving 16 bases between. This CDR3 comprises 15 residues. CDR3 region: CASSSPQGGGEKLFF. The CDR3 nucleotides are TGTGCCAGCAGCTCCCCACAGGGCGGAGGTGAAAAACTGTTTTTT.

The V gene is TRBV2, the J gene TRBJ2-3; 7 bases line up with TRBD1. Germline V gives CDR1 SNHLY, CDR2 FYNNEI. J lost 6 bases, V lost 7 bases, and 7 bases had no gene match. The CDR3 is 13 residues long. For the CDR3, the DNA is TGTGCCAGCACCGGGACAGAGGGGGATACGCAGTATTTT. It is translated as CASTGTEGDTQYF.

The rearrangement joins TRBV19 to TRBJ1-1; D is ambiguous. Germline V gives CDR1 LNHDA, CDR2 SQIVND (reference sequence). This CDR3 is built from 13 residues. With 6 bases removed from V and 0 bases from J, the gap between germline ends came to 8 bases. The CDR3 coding sequence is TGTGCCAGTAGGGCCAGGCTGAACACTGAAGCTTTCTTT. Translation: CASRARLNTEAFF.

This chain joins TRBV10-3 and TRBJ2-7, with D tentatively TRBD1 (6 bases). CDR1 is ENHRY, CDR2 SYGVKD, per germline. Trimming took 6 bases from V and 5 from J, leaving 11 bases between them. This CDR3 is 12 amino acids long. CDR3 DNA sequence: TGTGCCATCAGCCCCGGACAGAACGAGCAGTACTTC. This codes for CAISPGQNEQYF.

The J gene is TRBJ2-7, the V gene TRBV10-1, with unresolved D. This CDR3 is built from 14 residues. The germline CDR1 and CDR2 sequences are WNHNN and SYGVQD (reference sequence). V lost 3 bases, J lost 2 bases, and 11 bases lay in between. In nucleotides, the CDR3 is TGCGCCAGCAGTGACACCAGTAAACCCTACGAGCAGTACTTC. Translating it yields CASSDTSKPYEQYF.

This clone was seen a handful of times. J is TRBJ1-1 and V is TRBV7-2, with TRBD1 matching 7 bases. Germline CDR1 and CDR2: SGHTA and FQGNSA. The CDR3 totals 13 residues. V was clipped by 1 base and J by 9 bases; unmatched bases: 5. The CDR3 bases are TGTGCCAGCAGCTTAGTTCGGGACAGAAAAGCTTTCTTT. Translated, it gives CASSLVRDRKAFF.

V and J are TRBV5-6 and TRBJ2-7; TRBD1 is a possible D gene (5 bases). V gave up 3 bases and J gave up 4 bases, with 14 bases separating them. Looked up from germline, CDR1 is SGHDT and CDR2 is YYEEEE. The CDR3 spans 14 residues. Written as DNA, the CDR3 is TGTGCCAGCAGCTGGTTGGCAGGGTGGTACGAGCAGTACTTC. Amino acids: CASSWLAGWYEQYF.

In its sample, this clone was seen once. The chain is built from TRBV10-3 and TRBJ1-5; perhaps TRBD1 as D (6 bases). V was cut by 7 bases and J by 7 bases, with 14 bases left in between. This CDR3 spans 13 amino acids. CDR1 is ENHRY and CDR2 is SYGVKD in the germline V gene. CDR3 in DNA: TGTGCCATCAATGCACAGGGTGGCCAGCCCCAGCATTTT. Its protein is CAINAQGGQPQHF.